The subject of this entry is one T cell receptor beta chain. What it binds is not known. The data stem from a study of shared clonotypes between healthy human individuals. General study points: The low donor count limited represented genetic and exposure-history diversity. It was the non-shared clonotypes that had lower generation probabilities than clonotypes shared by all four donors.

Naive CD8 populations comprised CD45RO-negative cells positively selected for CCR7, excluding terminally differentiated effector memory CD45RA+ cells. The CDR3 loop spans 15 amino acids. The ends lost 6 bases at V and 5 bases at J; junction bases unmatched: 3. CDR1 and CDR2 from the germline V gene are SNHLY and FYNNEI. Produced via immunoSEQ multiplex PCR; TCRdb's table is partial and in-frame only. The sample records over 2,000,000 clones, 85% to 95% being singletons. V gene TRBV2 combines with J gene TRBJ2-1; 14 bases agree with TRBD2. Sequencing was done on a sample of naive CD8+ T cells from PBMCs. The sequence was collected from a man between 18 and 35 years old in good health. Some clones in this sample may be carry-over from other donors' samples. The CDR3 protein is CASSGTSGGDNEQFF. CDR3 coding DNA: TGTGCCAGCAGCGGGACTAGCGGGGGAGACAATGAGCAGTTCTTC.